The 13 T cell receptor beta chains in this list originate from one sample, sequenced in a study of beta chain features in type 1 diabetes. Investigators reverse transcribed all isolated RNA, so they sequenced expressed TCRB transcripts. TCRdb's copy holds only in-frame clones and misses some; the assay was immunoSEQ multiplex PCR. Altogether almost 250,000 clones are present, 13% to 15% being singletons, with the ten largest covering around 0.03%. The sample was naive CD4+ T cells from blood. These receptors were obtained from a woman aged 40 to 50 in good health.

This clone was observed at least ten times. The rearrangement uses TRBV4-3 and TRBJ2-5, with 8 positions matching TRBD2. The germline gives CDR1 LGHNA, CDR2 YSLEER. The ends lost 2 bases at V and 4 bases at J; junction bases unmatched: 9. This CDR3 has 16 residues. The CDR3 region is CASSQFPGLGGETQYF. In DNA, the CDR3 is TGCGCCAGCAGCCAATTCCCGGGACTAGGAGGAGAGACCCAGTACTTC.

This clone was recorded a few times. The chain joins TRBV13 to TRBJ2-3; 11 bases map to TRBD2. The V segment lost 5 bases and the J segment 1 base; nucleotides outside the gene matches: 11. From germline, CDR1 is PRHDT and CDR2 FYEKMQ (reference sequence). This CDR3 comprises 18 residues. The CDR3 spells CASSRRLAGHERTDTQYF. For the CDR3, the DNA is TGTGCCAGCAGCCGGAGACTAGCGGGGCACGAACGCACAGATACGCAGTATTTT.

V gene TRBV12-5 combines with J gene TRBJ1-1; D is unclear. CDR3 length equals 15 residues. Germline CDR1 reads LGHNT; CDR2 reads FRNRAP. V was clipped by 4 bases and J by 4 bases, with 16 bases between them. The CDR3 sequence: CASGSRPREATEAFF. CDR3 DNA sequence: TGTGCTAGTGGTTCTCGTCCGAGGGAGGCCACTGAAGCTTTCTTT.

The V gene is TRBV27, the J gene TRBJ2-1, with D uncertain. The CDR3 has 14 amino acids. Germline V gives CDR1 MNHEY, CDR2 SMNVEV (reference sequence). V was shortened by 4 bases and J by 8 bases, with 15 bases between the two germline ends. DNA for the CDR3: TGTGCCAGCAGTTCCGGATTGAGGAAGGATGAGCAGTTCTTC. Protein product: CASSSGLRKDEQFF.

V gene TRBV6-6 combines with J gene TRBJ2-3; 9 nucleotides agree with TRBD1. The CDR3 has 15 residues. Germline assignment: CDR1 MNHNY and CDR2 SVGAGI (reference sequence). Germline trimming cut 6 bases from V and 6 bases from J; bases unmatched to any gene: 10. The CDR3 DNA follows: TGTGCCAGCAGCCCCGGGACAGGGTCATGGGATACGCAGTATTTT. It specifies CASSPGTGSWDTQYF.

The V call is TRBV12-5, the J call TRBJ2-7; TRBD2 is a possible D gene (5 bases). The CDR3 loop spans 15 amino acids. V lost 6 bases and J 5 bases, leaving 20 bases between the germline ends. Germline-derived CDR1 and CDR2 are LGHNT and FRNRAP. DNA of the CDR3: TGTGCTAGTGGCCGGAGGAGCCCGAGATGGAACGAGCAGTACTTC. It is translated as CASGRRSPRWNEQYF.

The CDR3 region is CASSPAPRQASTDTQYF. CDR3 coding DNA: TGTGCCAGCTCACCAGCGCCTAGACAGGCTAGCACAGATACGCAGTATTTT. The chain joins TRBV18 to TRBJ2-3; maybe TRBD1 (6 bases). CDR1 and CDR2 (germline): KGHSH, LQKENI. This CDR3 has 17 amino acids. The germline V and J ends were trimmed by 2 bases and 0 bases, with 15 bases remaining between them.

The chain employs TRBV9 and TRBJ2-2, with 9 nucleotides matching TRBD1. The V segment lost 4 bases and the J segment 4 bases; nucleotides outside the gene matches: 5. This CDR3 has 15 residues. Germline V gene sequence: CDR1 SGDLS, CDR2 YYNGEE. The CDR3: CASSPGQGPTGELFF. For the CDR3, the DNA is TGTGCCAGCAGCCCGGGACAGGGCCCCACCGGGGAGCTGTTTTTT.

This clone was detected a few times. The rearrangement uses TRBV5-8 and TRBJ1-1; the D is unclear. This CDR3 contains 13 residues. V dropped 0 bases and J dropped 1 base, with 4 bases sitting between them. The germline gives CDR1 SGHTS, CDR2 YDEGEE. For the CDR3, the DNA is TGTGCCAGCAGCTTGGTTAGGAACACTGAAGCTTTCTTT. The encoded protein is CASSLVRNTEAFF.

This clone was seen a handful of times. The gene calls are TRBV9 and TRBJ2-1; TRBD2 matches 7 bases. J gave up 2 bases and V 3 bases, and 11 bases lay outside the gene matches. The CDR3 sequence is 17 residues long. Germline assignment: CDR1 SGDLS and CDR2 YYNGEE. In nucleotides, the CDR3 is TGTGCCAGCAGCGCCCGCGCCGGGGGGACCGCCTACAATGAGCAGTTCTTC. It encodes CASSARAGGTAYNEQFF.

In its sample, this clone was seen a few times. The chain uses TRBV5-1 and TRBJ1-1; no reliable D call. The CDR3 extends over 13 amino acids. CDR1 and CDR2 (germline): SGHRS, YFSETQ. Trimming removed 1 base at V and 2 bases at J, with 6 bases between. CDR3 bases: TGCGCCAGCAGCTTGACCACTAACACTGAAGCTTTCTTT. As protein: CASSLTTNTEAFF.

The sample holds a few counts of this clone. The chain carries TRBV4-3 and TRBJ1-4, with D possibly being TRBD1 (5 bases). The CDR3 totals 14 residues. CDR1 is LGHNA, CDR2 YSLEER, per germline. V was cut by 0 bases and J by 6 bases, with 8 bases left in between. The CDR3, as DNA: TGCGCCAGCAGCCAAGAGGGACTGTATGAAAAACTGTTTTTT. It specifies CASSQEGLYEKLFF.

On this clone: A read error is likely, as this CDR3 ends without the conserved phenylalanine or tryptophan. The J gene is TRBJ1-1, the V gene TRBV9, with D uncertain. This CDR3 has 13 amino acids. Trimming cost V 4 bases and J 5 bases, with 12 bases left between them. Germline values: CDR1 SGDLS, CDR2 YYNGEE. In DNA form, the CDR3 reads TGTGCCAGCAGCATTAGCCTGGAAACTGAAGCTTTCCTT. The encoded protein is CASSISLETEAFL.